These T cell receptor beta chains were read from a single sample in a study of Graves' ophthalmopathy and Graves' hyperthyroidism. From the multiplex PCR reads, TCRdb called clonotypes with MiXCR, one entry per CDR3 protein. There are about 210,000 distinct CDR3 sequences in the sample; roughly 27% occur only once, and over 7.5% lies in the top ten. The sample comprised peripheral blood. The receptor source for this set is a man aged 45 to 65 with Graves' ophthalmopathy. CDR3s include the opening cysteine and the closing phenylalanine or tryptophan. A D gene is named only where the DNA matches it firmly. The listing skips clone size in some rows; elsewhere it reads once, few, many or a size class.

j_call d_call clone_size v_call cdr3_aa cdr3_nt
TRBJ2-7 TRBD2 few TRBV6-1 CASSPWGAGPSYEQYF TGTGCCAGCAGCCCCTGGGGAGCGGGACCTTCCTACGAGCAGTACTTC
TRBJ1-6 NA NA TRBV10-3 CAISEVASRRANSPLHF TGTGCCATCAGTGAGGTGGCGTCCAGAAGAGCAAATTCACCCCTCCACTTT
TRBJ2-5 NA many TRBV29-1 CSAGADREEETQYF TGCAGCGCTGGGGCAGACAGGGAGGAAGAGACCCAGTACTTC
TRBJ2-5 NA NA TRBV20-1 CSVASAGQETQYF TGCAGTGTTGCTTCGGCGGGGCAAGAGACCCAGTACTTC
TRBJ2-5 TRBD1 many TRBV29-1 CSVTPTGVRETQYF TGCAGCGTTACCCCTACAGGGGTTAGAGAGACCCAGTACTTC
TRBJ2-5 NA NA TRBV6-1 CASIPQWGADEETQYF TGTGCCAGCATACCCCAGTGGGGAGCGGACGAAGAGACCCAGTACTTC
TRBJ2-2 NA few TRBV11-2 CASSLDRMNTGELFF TGTGCCAGCAGCTTAGATCGGATGAACACCGGGGAGCTGTTTTTT
TRBJ2-7 TRBD1 NA TRBV7-9 CASSFTWDRVNEQYF TGTGCCAGCAGCTTCACCTGGGACAGGGTAAACGAGCAGTACTTC
TRBJ2-7 NA many TRBV20-1 CSARAASDLRQYF TGCAGTGCTAGGGCGGCTAGCGACCTAAGGCAGTACTTC
TRBJ2-7 NA NA TRBV7-2 CASSSLFGSEQYF TGTGCCAGCAGCTCCCTGTTTGGAAGCGAGCAGTACTTC
TRBJ2-5 NA many TRBV27 CASSFRRQAPLETQYF TGTGCCAGCAGTTTCCGTAGACAGGCCCCGTTAGAGACCCAGTACTTC
TRBJ1-3 NA many TRBV20-1 CSASNDRLNTIYF TGCAGTGCTTCAAATGACAGGCTAAACACCATATATTTT
TRBJ1-2 NA NA TRBV28 CASSLSGRGRNTF TGTGCCAGCAGTTTATCGGGCAGGGGAAGAAACACCTTC
TRBJ2-7 NA many TRBV28 CASSRFRGVVYEQYF TGTGCCAGCAGTCGATTCAGGGGAGTGGTCTACGAGCAGTACTTC
TRBJ1-5 NA many TRBV12-3/TRBV12-4 CASSLQAQNNQPQHF TGTGCCAGCAGTTTACAGGCGCAAAATAATCAGCCCCAGCATTTT
TRBJ1-5 NA many TRBV19 CASSIAVSQPQHF TGTGCCAGTAGTATAGCCGTCTCGCAGCCCCAGCATTTT
TRBJ2-4 NA NA TRBV11-2 CASSSGRIQYF TGTGCCAGCAGCTCGGGGAGGATTCAGTACTTC
TRBJ1-1 NA NA TRBV11-2 CASSLGGTPVGTEAFF TGTGCCAGCAGTCTCGGAGGGACTCCGGTTGGGACTGAAGCTTTCTTT
TRBJ2-7 TRBD2 many TRBV6-2/TRBV6-3 CASSYSPGLADYEQYF TGTGCCAGCAGTTACTCTCCTGGACTAGCTGACTACGAGCAGTACTTC
TRBJ2-5 TRBD2 many TRBV7-2 CASSPSGTSAETQYF TGTGCCAGCAGCCCATCCGGGACTAGCGCAGAGACCCAGTACTTC
TRBJ2-5 NA few TRBV28 CASSFRAGTQYF TGTGCCAGCAGTTTCAGGGCGGGGACCCAGTACTTC
TRBJ1-1 NA many TRBV7-9 CASSPGGLNTEAFF TGTGCCAGCAGCCCCGGGGGGTTGAACACTGAAGCTTTCTTT
TRBJ2-7 NA NA TRBV6-1 CASSVRDRRAEQYF TGTGCCAGCAGTGTAAGAGACAGGAGGGCCGAGCAGTACTTC
TRBJ2-7 NA many TRBV14 CASSSPGPYEQYF TGTGCCAGCAGCTCTCCGGGACCCTACGAGCAGTACTTC
TRBJ2-7 TRBD2 NA TRBV20-1 CSAPPAATSGRYEQYF TGCAGTGCTCCACCGGCTGCGACTAGCGGGAGATACGAGCAGTACTTC
TRBJ1-1 NA many TRBV11-1 CASSVTGLNTEAFF TGTGCCAGCAGCGTGACAGGTCTGAACACTGAAGCTTTCTTT
TRBJ1-2 NA NA TRBV6-1 CASSEWDGYTF TGTGCCAGCAGTGAATGGGACGGCTACACCTTC
TRBJ2-7 TRBD1 many TRBV6-5 CASGGQGQYEQYF TGTGCCAGCGGCGGACAGGGCCAATACGAGCAGTACTTC
TRBJ2-7 NA NA TRBV6-5 CASSLPGSTSSQF TGTGCCAGCAGTTTACCTGGTTCTACGAGCAGTCAGTTC
TRBJ2-7 TRBD1 NA TRBV6-1 CASNRGQGTYEQYF TGTGCCAGCAACCGGGGACAGGGGACCTACGAGCAGTACTTC
TRBJ2-7 TRBD1 NA TRBV6-2/TRBV6-3 CASSWGQGDYEQYF TGTGCCAGCAGTTGGGGACAGGGAGACTACGAGCAGTACTTC
TRBJ1-1 NA few TRBV6-1 CASRRGDTEAFF TGTGCCAGCAGAAGGGGGGACACTGAAGCTTTCTTT
TRBJ2-5 TRBD1 many TRBV28 CASSHRLTGYQETQYF TGTGCCAGCAGCCACAGACTGACAGGGTACCAAGAGACCCAGTACTTC
TRBJ2-7 TRBD2 many TRBV20-1 CSALGTSGGNEQYF TGCAGTGCCCTAGGGACTAGCGGGGGAAACGAGCAGTACTTC
TRBJ2-7 NA NA TRBV28 CASSLYRYEQYF TGTGCCAGCAGTTTATACCGATACGAGCAGTACTTC
TRBJ1-1 NA few TRBV7-2 CASSQYTEAFF TGTGCCAGCAGCCAATACACTGAAGCTTTCTTT
TRBJ2-7 NA many TRBV12-3/TRBV12-4 CASSFGGAAQSSYEQYF TGTGCCAGCAGTTTTGGCGGGGCGGCCCAGAGCTCCTACGAGCAGTACTTC
TRBJ2-2 NA NA TRBV6-5 CASSYSASSNTGELFF TGTGCCAGCAGTTACTCGGCATCTTCGAACACCGGGGAGCTGTTTTTT
TRBJ2-1 TRBD2 NA TRBV24-1 CATSDLAGGPYNEQFF TGTGCCACCAGTGACTTAGCGGGAGGGCCGTACAATGAGCAGTTCTTC
TRBJ2-5 NA many TRBV28 CASSLPQGYQETQYF TGTGCCAGCAGTTTACCCCAGGGGTACCAAGAGACCCAGTACTTC
TRBJ2-5 NA many TRBV11-2 CASTPGLRETQYF TGTGCCAGCACCCCAGGGTTACGGGAGACCCAGTACTTC
TRBJ2-7 NA NA TRBV6-2/TRBV6-3 CASSYFGGSYEQYF TGTGCCAGCAGTTACTTTGGGGGCTCCTACGAGCAGTACTTC
TRBJ2-7 TRBD1 few TRBV6-5 CASSYTAGQGAREQYF TGTGCCAGCAGTTACACCGCGGGACAGGGGGCAAGGGAGCAGTACTTC